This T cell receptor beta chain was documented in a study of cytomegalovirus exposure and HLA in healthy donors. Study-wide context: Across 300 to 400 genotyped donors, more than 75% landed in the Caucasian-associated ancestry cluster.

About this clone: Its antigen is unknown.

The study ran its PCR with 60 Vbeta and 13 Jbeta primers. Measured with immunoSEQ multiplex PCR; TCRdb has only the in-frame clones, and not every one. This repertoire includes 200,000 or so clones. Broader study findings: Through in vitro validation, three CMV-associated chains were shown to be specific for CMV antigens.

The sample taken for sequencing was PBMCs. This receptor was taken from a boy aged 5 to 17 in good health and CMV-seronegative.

CDR3 coding DNA: TGTGCCAGCAGGCGGGGGGAGAGGTACGAGCAGTACTTC. Encoded protein: CASRRGERYEQYF. The chain uses TRBV13 and TRBJ2-7; TRBD2 aligns across 8 bases. Germline CDR1 reads PRHDT; CDR2 reads FYEKMQ (reference sequence). The CDR3 covers 13 residues. J was trimmed by 4 bases and V by 6 bases; bases with no gene match: 5. Combining the CDR3 with reference TRBV13 and TRBJ2-7 gives the whole variable domain AAGVIQSPRHLIKEKRETATLKCYPIPRHDTVYWYQQGPGQDPQFLISFYEKMQSDKGSIPDRFSAQQFSDYHSELNMSSLELGDSALYFCASRRGERYEQYFGPGTRLTVT.